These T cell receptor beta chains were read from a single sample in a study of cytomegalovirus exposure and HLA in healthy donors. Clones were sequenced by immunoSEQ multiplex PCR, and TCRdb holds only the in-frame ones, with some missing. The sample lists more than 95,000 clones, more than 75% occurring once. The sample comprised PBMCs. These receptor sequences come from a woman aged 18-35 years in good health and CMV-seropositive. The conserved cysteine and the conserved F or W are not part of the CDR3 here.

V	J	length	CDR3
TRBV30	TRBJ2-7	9	AVTKGYEQY
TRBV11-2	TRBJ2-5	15	ASSEEWGGRRQETQY
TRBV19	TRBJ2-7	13	ASSLRLAGVYEQY
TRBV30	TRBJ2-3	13	AWRTGDSLRETQY
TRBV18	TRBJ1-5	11	ASSPGGNQPQH
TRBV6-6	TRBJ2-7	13	ASEGGAGGAYEQY
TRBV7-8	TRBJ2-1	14	ASSIRIDSSYNEQF
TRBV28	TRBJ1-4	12	ASRLQGGDEKLF
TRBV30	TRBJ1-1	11	AWSVGQGTEAF
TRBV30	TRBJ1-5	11	AWGEDSNQPQH